Below are 26 T cell receptor beta chains sequenced from a single sample in a study of blood T cell repertoires in COVID-19 (TCRdb year 2020). Library creation used the immunoSEQ multiplex PCR assay. Entries here come from immuneACCESS through TCRdb and include only in-frame sequences with V and J called. Some clones fail to appear in such tables; in the studies checked, an unresolved V gene covers under half of the shortfall, and the cause of the remainder is unknown. For this sample there are about 200,000 clones; 80% to 90% appear just once. The leading ten clones occupy roughly a tenth of the sample. The sequencing input was peripheral blood. Receptor source: a woman older than 75 with acute or convalescent COVID-19.

The chain combines TRBV5-5 with TRBJ2-7; perhaps TRBD1 as D (5 bases). The CDR3 length is 15 residues. CDR1 is SGHKS and CDR2 is YYEKEE in the germline V gene (reference sequence). With 0 bases removed from V and 2 bases from J, the gap between germline ends came to 12 bases. In DNA, the CDR3 is TGTGCCAGCAGCTTGGGTCGACAGCCCCCCTACGAGCAGTACTTC. Protein sequence: CASSLGRQPPYEQYF.

The J gene is TRBJ1-2, the V gene TRBV19, with D possibly being TRBD1 (5 bases). The CDR3 spans 11 residues. Germline V gene data show CDR1 as LNHDA and CDR2 as SQIVND (reference sequence). The germline V and J ends were trimmed by 10 bases and 4 bases, with 10 bases remaining between them. The CDR3 loop reads CATAGVYGYTF. The DNA for the CDR3 is TGTGCCACAGCGGGGGTCTATGGCTACACCTTC.

The chain links TRBV12-3 or TRBV12-4 to TRBJ1-1; 7 nucleotides align to TRBD1. V lost 8 bases to trimming and J lost 5 bases; unmatched junction nucleotides: 8. The length of the CDR3 is 13 residues. The CDR3 bases are TGTGCCAGCGCCTACAGGGGATCGACTGAAGCTTTCTTT. Its protein product is CASAYRGSTEAFF.

The V call is TRBV5-1, the J call TRBJ1-1; 7 nucleotides line up with TRBD1. The CDR3 is made up of 14 amino acids. Unmatched junction bases numbered 9, after V lost 5 bases and J lost 5 bases. Germline V gene sequence: CDR1 SGHRS, CDR2 YFSETQ. CDR3 DNA sequence: TGCGCCAGCAGACGCGACAGGGATTCAACTGAAGCTTTCTTT. Residues: CASRRDRDSTEAFF.

The V call is TRBV4-2, the J call TRBJ2-1; no clear D gene. Trimming took 0 bases from V and 4 from J, leaving 7 bases between them. CDR1 is LGHNA, CDR2 YNFKEQ, per germline. CDR3 length equals 14 residues. Written as DNA, the CDR3 is TGTGCCAGCAGCCAAGATCAACTTTACAATGAGCAGTTCTTC. Translating it yields CASSQDQLYNEQFF.

The V gene is TRBV30, the J gene TRBJ1-3, with 8 bases lining up with TRBD1. The CDR3 is 14 residues long. The J segment lost 2 bases and the V segment lost 1 base, leaving 1 base of the junction unmatched. Germline lookup yields CDR1 GTSNPN and CDR2 SVGIG (reference sequence). CDR3 amino acids: CAWSGTGTGNTIYF. In nucleotides, the CDR3 is TGTGCCTGGAGTGGGACAGGGACTGGAAACACCATATATTTT.

The J gene is TRBJ2-3, the V gene TRBV5-1, with 9 bases lining up with TRBD2. V dropped 5 bases and J dropped 2; count of bases not matched to a gene: 9. The CDR3 length is 16 residues. The germline V gene has CDR1 SGHRS and CDR2 YFSETQ. CDR3 amino acids: CASSKAGGRLTDTQYF. CDR3 sequence (DNA): TGCGCCAGCAGTAAAGCGGGAGGACGCCTCACAGATACGCAGTATTTT.

This clone has only one observation. CDR3 sequence (DNA): TGTGCCAGCAGCCAAGCCTTGGGGGGTAATGGCTACACCTTC. Translation: CASSQALGGNGYTF. This chain links TRBV14 with TRBJ1-2, with D possibly matching TRBD1 (5 bases). Germline assignment: CDR1 SGHDN and CDR2 FVKESK. V was shortened by 1 base and J by 6 bases, with 12 bases between the two germline ends. CDR3 length: 14 amino acids.

The rearrangement links TRBV7-2 to TRBJ2-6; D remains unclear. Germline assignment: CDR1 SGHTA and CDR2 FQGNSA. Trimming shortened V by 3 bases and J by 4 bases, and 4 bases separated the two germline ends. This CDR3 contains 13 residues. The CDR3 nucleotides read TGTGCCAGCAGCTTGGCCGGGGCCAACGTCCTGACTTTC. Amino acid sequence: CASSLAGANVLTF.

The chain joins TRBV5-1 to TRBJ2-2, with 7 bases lining up with TRBD2. The CDR3 consists of 14 residues. V gave up 7 bases and J gave up 3 bases; unmatched junction bases: 6. Germline loops: CDR1 SGHRS, CDR2 YFSETQ. As DNA, the CDR3 is TGCGCCAGCGGGCGGGAGTCCTACACCGGGGAGCTGTTTTTT. Translating gives CASGRESYTGELFF.

V is TRBV7-2 and J is TRBJ2-3, with D uncertain. This CDR3 contains 14 residues. The germline V gene encodes CDR1 SGHTA and CDR2 FQGNSA. V was shortened by 0 bases and J by 5 bases, with 9 bases between the two germline ends. In nucleotides, the CDR3 is TGTGCCAGCAGCTTAGCTTCGATCGGAGATACGCAGTATTTT. Translated: CASSLASIGDTQYF.

The CDR3 here is CASSISWEGDRSYEQYF. The CDR3 DNA reads as TGTGCCAGCAGCATAAGTTGGGAGGGGGACCGATCCTACGAGCAGTACTTC. The rearrangement joins TRBV28 to TRBJ2-7, with D perhaps TRBD2 (7 bases). The CDR3 consists of 17 residues. With 6 bases removed from V and 1 base from J, the gap between germline ends came to 22 bases. Germline lookup yields CDR1 MDHEN and CDR2 SYDVKM.

CDR3 coding DNA: TGTGCCAGCAGCTTAAATGTATACAATGAGCAGTTCTTC. Protein: CASSLNVYNEQFF. The gene calls are TRBV11-3 and TRBJ2-1; D is unclear. The V gene's germline CDR1 is SGHNT and CDR2 YENEEA. The ends were cut back, 2 bases at V and 4 bases at J, with 6 bases in the middle. The length of the CDR3 is 13 residues. Supplemented by reference TRBV11-3 and TRBJ2-1, the full variable domain reads EAGVVQSPRYKIIEKKQPVAFWCNPISGHNTLYWYLQNLGQGPELLIRYENEEAVDDSQLPKDRFSAERLKGVDSTLKIQPAELGDSAVYLCASSLNVYNEQFFGPGTRLTVL.

The gene calls are TRBV30 and TRBJ1-1, with 8 bases fitting TRBD1. CDR3 length: 15 amino acids. V lost 5 bases to trimming and J lost 7 bases; unmatched junction nucleotides: 15. The V gene's germline CDR1 is GTSNPN and CDR2 SVGIG (reference sequence). The CDR3 DNA follows: TGTGCCTGGGGGGACCGGACAGGGCGAGGGGGTGAAGCTTTCTTT. This codes for CAWGDRTGRGGEAFF.

This chain connects TRBV19 to TRBJ1-6; a weak D match, TRBD1 (5 bases). V was pared by 8 bases and J by 9 bases, with 17 bases between. The germline gives CDR1 LNHDA, CDR2 SQIVND (reference sequence). CDR3 size: 14 residues. CDR3 protein: CASERGSTGSPLHF. The CDR3 bases are TGTGCCAGTGAAAGGGGTTCAACGGGTTCACCCCTCCACTTT.

V usage is TRBV11-2 and J usage is TRBJ2-7; 8 bases match TRBD1. Germline CDR1 SGHAT, CDR2 FQNNGV. This CDR3 spans 17 amino acids. V shed 0 bases, J shed 1 base, and the junction held 8 bases outside the gene matches. CDR3 coding DNA: TGTGCCAGCAGCTTAGATCAAGGGCAGGGGGCTTCCTACGAGCAGTACTTC. Protein product: CASSLDQGQGASYEQYF.

This sequence joins TRBV19 and TRBJ2-1, with 12 bases that match TRBD2. This CDR3 is 15 amino acids long. V gave up 5 bases and J gave up 2 bases; unmatched junction bases: 1. Looked up from germline, CDR1 is LNHDA and CDR2 is SQIVND (reference sequence). The CDR3 DNA sequence: TGTGCCAGTAGTCTAGCGGGAGGGCCCTACAATGAGCAGTTCTTC. Its translation is CASSLAGGPYNEQFF.

The CDR3 DNA reads as TGTGCCAGCTCACGGGGCAGGCTACAATCACAAGAGACCCAGTACTTC. Translation: CASSRGRLQSQETQYF. The chain recombines TRBV18 with TRBJ2-5; a weak D match, TRBD1 (5 bases). This CDR3 has 16 amino acids. Deletions cut 4 bases from V and 2 bases from J, with 17 bases between. Per germline, CDR1 KGHSH and CDR2 LQKENI.

In nucleotides, the CDR3 is TGTGCCAGCAGCCCTGGTCTAGCGGACACCGGGGAGCTGTTTTTT. Translation gives CASSPGLADTGELFF. J is TRBJ2-2 and V is TRBV7-3; 7 bases map to TRBD2. The CDR3 extends over 15 amino acids. With V trimmed by 5 bases and J by 3 bases, 6 bases remained unmatched. Germline V CDR1 and CDR2: SGHTA, FQGTGA.

This chain links TRBV7-9 with TRBJ2-7; 9 nucleotides align to TRBD2. Germline loops: CDR1 SEHNR, CDR2 FQNEAQ (reference sequence). CDR3 length: 16 amino acids. Trimming cost V 5 bases and J 0 bases; bases outside gene matches: 8. The CDR3 coding sequence is TGTGCCAGCAGCCCCCGTCGAGCGGGGGGCTCCTACGAGCAGTACTTC. Translating gives CASSPRRAGGSYEQYF.

The V gene is TRBV11-3, the J gene TRBJ2-5, with D possibly being TRBD2 (6 bases). The CDR3 consists of 14 residues. Germline CDR1 reads SGHNT; CDR2 reads YENEEA. V shed 3 bases and J shed 5 bases, with 13 bases lying between them. The CDR3 sequence: CASSFRGSVETQYF. CDR3 sequence (DNA): TGTGCCAGCAGCTTCCGGGGGAGTGTGGAGACCCAGTACTTC. Variable domain in full (rest from reference TRBV11-3 and TRBJ2-5): EAGVVQSPRYKIIEKKQPVAFWCNPISGHNTLYWYLQNLGQGPELLIRYENEEAVDDSQLPKDRFSAERLKGVDSTLKIQPAELGDSAVYLCASSFRGSVETQYFGPGTRLLVL.

V usage is TRBV11-1 and J usage is TRBJ2-7; TRBD2 is a possible D gene (5 bases). The V end lost 0 bases, the J end lost 2 bases, and 8 bases lay between the germline ends. The CDR3 extends over 14 amino acids. Per the germline V gene, CDR1 is SGHAT and CDR2 is FQDESV (reference sequence). The CDR3 is CASSLAGGPYEQYF. CDR3 coding DNA: TGTGCCAGCAGCTTAGCTGGCGGGCCCTACGAGCAGTACTTC.

The chain joins TRBV30 to TRBJ1-3; D is possibly TRBD1 (6 bases). The CDR3 runs to 14 residues. The V end was cut by 8 bases, the J end by 0 bases, with 14 bases between. In germline, CDR1 is GTSNPN, CDR2 SVGIG (reference sequence). The CDR3, as DNA: TGTGCCGCACCCCAGGGGTTCTCTGGAAACACCATATATTTT. Protein product: CAAPQGFSGNTIYF.

The rearrangement uses TRBV19 and TRBJ2-3, with TRBD1 as a possible D gene (6 bases). With 8 bases removed from V and 2 bases from J, the gap between germline ends came to 14 bases. Germline V lookup: CDR1 LNHDA, CDR2 SQIVND (reference sequence). The CDR3 has 14 amino acids. This chain's CDR3 is CASGGGLITDTQYF. Written as DNA, the CDR3 is TGTGCCAGTGGGGGCGGTCTAATCACAGATACGCAGTATTTT.

The genes are TRBV5-5 and TRBJ2-3; no reliable D call. Trimming shortened V by 3 bases and J by 4 bases, and 3 bases separated the two germline ends. This CDR3 has 11 residues. Germline V gene lookup returns CDR1 SGHKS and CDR2 YYEKEE (reference sequence). CDR3 residues: CASSYSDTQYF. Written as DNA, the CDR3 is TGTGCCAGCAGCTACTCAGATACGCAGTATTTT. Full variable domain (outside the CDR3, taken from reference TRBV5-5 and TRBJ2-3): DAGVTQSPTHLIKTRGQQVTLRCSPISGHKSVSWYQQVLGQGPQFIFQYYEKEERGRGNFPDRFSARQFPNYSSELNVNALLLGDSALYLCASSYSDTQYFGPGTRLTVL.

The chain has TRBV10-3 and TRBJ1-1; D unresolved. Germline loops: CDR1 ENHRY, CDR2 SYGVKD. The CDR3 contains 12 residues. The ends were cut back, 4 bases at V and 1 base at J, with 4 bases in the middle. In DNA form, the CDR3 reads TGTGCCATCAGTGGCGGGAACACTGAAGCTTTCTTT. Translation: CAISGGNTEAFF.